The present T cell receptor (beta chain) was sequenced within a study of blood T cell repertoires in COVID-19. Study summary: T cells, B-cell-depleted T cells, or PBMCs supplied cDNA or gDNA.

The V and J ends lost 4 bases and 7 bases, in that order; junction bases with no gene match: 15. Germline V gives CDR1 SSHAT, CDR2 FNYEAQ (reference sequence). This CDR3 region has 17 residues. All enrollees were roughly 18 to 90 years old and from some 24 US areas. Cohort assignment relied on participant-reported clinical history. In this sample, this clone turned up once. Profiling relied on immunoSEQ multiplex PCR, and the TCRdb table lists in-frame clones only, not all of them. This sample carries hundreds of thousands of clones, roughly 84% of them seen once, and the ten largest clones take about 6.6%.

This TCR was sampled from a middle-aged woman who had recovered from COVID-19. The chain carries TRBV7-7 and TRBJ2-1; 8 bases align to TRBD2. Sequencing input: PBMCs or T cells enriched from blood (not recorded which). The CDR3 region is CASSSPGLEALSNEQFF. Written as DNA, the CDR3 is TGTGCCAGCAGCTCACCGGGACTAGAGGCTTTGAGTAATGAGCAGTTCTTC.